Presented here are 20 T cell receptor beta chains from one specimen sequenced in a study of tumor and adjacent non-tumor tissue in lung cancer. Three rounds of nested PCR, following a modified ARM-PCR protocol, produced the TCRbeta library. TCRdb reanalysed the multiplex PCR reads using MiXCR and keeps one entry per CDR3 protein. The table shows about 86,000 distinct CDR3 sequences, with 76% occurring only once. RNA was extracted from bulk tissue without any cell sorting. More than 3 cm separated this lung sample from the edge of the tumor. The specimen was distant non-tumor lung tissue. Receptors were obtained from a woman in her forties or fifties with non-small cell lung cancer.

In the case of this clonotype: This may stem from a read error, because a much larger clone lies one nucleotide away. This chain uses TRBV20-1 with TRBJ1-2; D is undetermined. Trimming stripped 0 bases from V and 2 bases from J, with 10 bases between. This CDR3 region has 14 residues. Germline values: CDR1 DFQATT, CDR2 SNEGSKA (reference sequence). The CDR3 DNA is TGCAGTGCTAGAGAGGAGGTAGAGAACTATGGCTACACCTTC. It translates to CSAREEVENYGYTF.

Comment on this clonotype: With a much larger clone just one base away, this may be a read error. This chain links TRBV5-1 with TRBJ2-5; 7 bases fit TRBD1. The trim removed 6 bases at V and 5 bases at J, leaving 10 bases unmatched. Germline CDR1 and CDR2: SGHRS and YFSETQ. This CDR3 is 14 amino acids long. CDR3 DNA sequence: TGCGCCAGCACTTGGACAGGCAGAGGGGAGACCCAGTACTTC. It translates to CASTWTGRGETQYF.

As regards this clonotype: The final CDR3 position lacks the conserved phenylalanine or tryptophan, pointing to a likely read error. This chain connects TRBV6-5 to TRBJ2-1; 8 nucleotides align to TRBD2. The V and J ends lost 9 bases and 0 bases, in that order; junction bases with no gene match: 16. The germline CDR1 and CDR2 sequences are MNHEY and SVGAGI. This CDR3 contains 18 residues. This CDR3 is CASSRGLAPSPSYNEQFV. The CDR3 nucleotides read TGTGCCAGTAGCAGAGGACTAGCCCCGAGCCCCTCCTACAATGAGCAGTTCGTC.

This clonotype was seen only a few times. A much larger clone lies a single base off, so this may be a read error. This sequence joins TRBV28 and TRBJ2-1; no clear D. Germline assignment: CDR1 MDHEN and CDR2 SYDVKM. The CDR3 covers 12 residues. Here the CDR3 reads CAGSTPTMRKFF. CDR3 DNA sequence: TGTGCCGGCAGTACCCCGACCATGAGAAAGTTCTTC.

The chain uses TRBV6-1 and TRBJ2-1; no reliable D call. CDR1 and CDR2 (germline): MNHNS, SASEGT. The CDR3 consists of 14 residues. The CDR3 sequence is CNSSRHHPYNEQFF. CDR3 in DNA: TGTAACAGCAGTAGGCACCACCCTTACAATGAGCAGTTCTTC.

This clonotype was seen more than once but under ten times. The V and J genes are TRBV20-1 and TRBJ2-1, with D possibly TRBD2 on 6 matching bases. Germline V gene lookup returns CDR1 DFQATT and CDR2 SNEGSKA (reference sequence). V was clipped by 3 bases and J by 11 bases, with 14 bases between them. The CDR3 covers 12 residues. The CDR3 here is CSASDQRAQQFF. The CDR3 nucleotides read TGCAGTGCTAGCGATCAGCGGGCCCAGCAGTTCTTC.

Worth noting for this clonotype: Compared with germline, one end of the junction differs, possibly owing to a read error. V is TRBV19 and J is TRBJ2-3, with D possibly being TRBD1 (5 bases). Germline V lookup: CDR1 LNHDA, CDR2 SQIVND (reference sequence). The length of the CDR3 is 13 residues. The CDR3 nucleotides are TGTGCCAGTAGTAAGGGGTACACAGATACGCTGTATTTT. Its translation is CASSKGYTDTLYF.

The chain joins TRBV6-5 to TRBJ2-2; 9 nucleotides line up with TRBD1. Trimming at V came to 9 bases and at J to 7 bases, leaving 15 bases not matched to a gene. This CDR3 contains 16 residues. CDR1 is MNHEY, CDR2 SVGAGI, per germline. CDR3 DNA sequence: TGTGCCAGTGGGGACCTCACAGGGGGCATTCACGGGGAGCTGTTTTTT. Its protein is CASGDLTGGIHGELFF.

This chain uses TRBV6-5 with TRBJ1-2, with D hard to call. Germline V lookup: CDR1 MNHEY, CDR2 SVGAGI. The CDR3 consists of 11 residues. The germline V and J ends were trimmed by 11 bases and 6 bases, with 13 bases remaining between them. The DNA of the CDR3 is TGTGCCGGCAAATACGGCGATGGCTACACCTTC. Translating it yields CAGKYGDGYTF.

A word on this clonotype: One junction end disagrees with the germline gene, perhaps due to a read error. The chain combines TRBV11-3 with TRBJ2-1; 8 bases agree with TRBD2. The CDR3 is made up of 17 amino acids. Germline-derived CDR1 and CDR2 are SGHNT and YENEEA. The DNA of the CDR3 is TGTGCCATCAGCTTAGGGACTAGTAGCAGCTCCTACAATGACCAGTTCTTC. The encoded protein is CAISLGTSSSSYNDQFF.

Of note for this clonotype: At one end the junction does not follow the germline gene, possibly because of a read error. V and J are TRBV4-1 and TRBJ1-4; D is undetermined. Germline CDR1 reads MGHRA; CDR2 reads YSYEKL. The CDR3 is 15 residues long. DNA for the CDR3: TGCGCCAGCATGGGGAGCTACCCAACTAATGAAGAACTGTTTTTT. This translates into CASMGSYPTNEELFF.

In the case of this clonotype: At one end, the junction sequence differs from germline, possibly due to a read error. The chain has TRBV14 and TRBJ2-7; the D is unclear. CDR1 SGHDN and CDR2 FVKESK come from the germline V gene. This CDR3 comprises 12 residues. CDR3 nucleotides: TGTGTCAGCAGCCAAGTGTATCGCGAGCAGTACTTC. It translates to CVSSQVYREQYF. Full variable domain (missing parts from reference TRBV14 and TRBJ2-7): EAGVTQFPSHSVIEKGQTVTLRCDPISGHDNLYWYRRVMGKEIKFLLHFVKESKQDESGMPNNRFLAERTGGTYSTLKVQPAELEDSGVYFCVSSQVYREQYFGPGTRLTVT.

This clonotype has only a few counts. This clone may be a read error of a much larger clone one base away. CDR3 in DNA: TGCGCCAGCAGCCCGGCAGGGACACGGCAAGAGATCCAGTACTTC. Its translation is CASSPAGTRQEIQYF. The chain carries TRBV5-1 and TRBJ2-5, with D possibly being TRBD1 (6 bases). The CDR3 is 15 residues long. Per germline, CDR1 SGHRS and CDR2 YFSETQ.

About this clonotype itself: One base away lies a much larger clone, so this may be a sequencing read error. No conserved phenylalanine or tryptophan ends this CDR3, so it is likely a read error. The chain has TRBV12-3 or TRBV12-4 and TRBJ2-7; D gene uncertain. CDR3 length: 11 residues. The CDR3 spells CVSSEWEEQYY. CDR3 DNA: TGTGTCAGCAGTGAGTGGGAAGAGCAGTACTAC.

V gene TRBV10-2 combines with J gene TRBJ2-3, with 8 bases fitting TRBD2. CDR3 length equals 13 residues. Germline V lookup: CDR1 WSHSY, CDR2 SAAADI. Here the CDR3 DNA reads TGCCCCAACAGCGGGAGTAGGGCAAATACGCAGTATTTT. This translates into CPNSGSRANTQYF.

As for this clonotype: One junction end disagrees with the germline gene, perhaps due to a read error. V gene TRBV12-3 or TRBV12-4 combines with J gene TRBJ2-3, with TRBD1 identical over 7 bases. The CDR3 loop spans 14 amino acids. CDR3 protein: CASSFRTGSDTQYF. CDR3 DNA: TGTGCCAGCAGTTTTCGGACAGGCTCAGATACGCAGTACTTT.

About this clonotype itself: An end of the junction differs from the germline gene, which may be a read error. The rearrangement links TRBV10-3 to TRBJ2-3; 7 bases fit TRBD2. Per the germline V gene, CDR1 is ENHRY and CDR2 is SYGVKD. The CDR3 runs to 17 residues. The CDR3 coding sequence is TGTACCATCAGTGAATCAGCGGGACCGGGTGTCGCAGATACGCAGTATTTT. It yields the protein CTISESAGPGVADTQYF.

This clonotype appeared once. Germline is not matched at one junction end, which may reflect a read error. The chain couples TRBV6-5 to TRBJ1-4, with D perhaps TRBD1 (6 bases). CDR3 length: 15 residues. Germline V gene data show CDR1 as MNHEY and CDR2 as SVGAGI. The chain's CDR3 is CASSHSRTGIEKLFF. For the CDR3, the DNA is TGTGCCAGCAGTCACTCCCGTACAGGGATTGAAAAACTGTTTTTT.

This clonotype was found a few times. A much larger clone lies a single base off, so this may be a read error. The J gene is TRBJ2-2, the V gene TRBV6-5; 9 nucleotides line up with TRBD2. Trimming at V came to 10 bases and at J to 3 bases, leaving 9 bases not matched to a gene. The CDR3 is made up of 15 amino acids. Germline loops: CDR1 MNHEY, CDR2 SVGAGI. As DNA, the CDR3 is TGTGCCAACAGGCGGGAGGGCTTTTACACCGGGGAGCTGTTTTTT. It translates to CANRREGFYTGELFF.

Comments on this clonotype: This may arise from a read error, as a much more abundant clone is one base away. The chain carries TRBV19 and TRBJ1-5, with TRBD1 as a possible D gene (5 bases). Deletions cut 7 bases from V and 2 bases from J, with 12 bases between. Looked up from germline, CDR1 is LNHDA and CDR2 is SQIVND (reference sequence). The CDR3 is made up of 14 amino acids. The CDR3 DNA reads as TGTGCCAGTAACCAGGGAGTGGGCAATCAGCCCCAGCATTTT. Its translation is CASNQGVGNQPQHF.